This is a list of T cell receptor beta chains from one sample in a study of CD8+CD57+ T cells in acquired aplastic anemia. TCRdb ran MiXCR on the reads and lists one entry per CDR3 protein. The sample has 260,000 or so distinct CDR3 sequences, around half seen once. Material for sequencing was sorted CD4+, CD8+, or CD8+CD57+ T cells (not recorded which) from PBMCs. These receptors all come from a human donor with aplastic anemia. CDR3s leave out the opening cysteine and the closing phenylalanine or tryptophan.

V | CDR3
TRBV4-1 | ASSRTREKLF
TRBV7-9 | ASSPSPPDRVNYGYT
TRBV28 | ASTREGTDTQY
TRBV6-5 | ASSLGGRDTEAF
TRBV7-6 | ASSPTDGDYGYT
TRBV12-3/TRBV12-4 | ASSLRDRGCYGQY
TRBV10-3 | AISDGPSTEAF
TRBV19 | ASSTETGNTEAF
TRBV7-9 | ASRDSRQGHYEQY
TRBV12-3/TRBV12-4 | ASSSKGDPEY
TRBV29-1 | SVTWAGDHNEQY
TRBV5-1 | ASSVGARGLGETQY
TRBV7-9 | ASSLTSGDLEQY
TRBV10-3 | AISGGQNFEANYGYT
TRBV30 | AWSVVRAPDTQY
TRBV7-8 | ASSSTSGITYEQY
TRBV7-9 | ATEPWTNYGYT
TRBV7-4 | ASSKNTKGQGVSNTQY
TRBV7-8 | ASREVLGANVLT
TRBV7-3 | ALQAEQGSGYGYT
TRBV12-3/TRBV12-4 | ASGWRGHTEAF
TRBV7-7 | ASAAGTGELF
TRBV7-3 | ASSPGLVPYEQY
TRBV6-6 | ASSYQGLAGGEQY
TRBV7-9 | ASLGVTSGGTGELF
TRBV20-1 | SASRTGETQY
TRBV7-9 | ASRPGGEQY
TRBV12-3/TRBV12-4 | ASSLASSYEQY
TRBV9 | ASSVDGGGGRFEQY
TRBV10-2 | ASSAFGLDYNEQF
TRBV7-2 | ASSPTGTSPSPLH
TRBV30 | AHGQEKNGCT
TRBV20-1 | SAREYGRANTEAF
TRBV9 | ASSLRQGGGNTIY
TRBV20-1 | SARDLLAGDVSEQF
TRBV7-6 | ASSPVPGLAGAF
TRBV5-1 | ASSLGGFRDNEQF
TRBV5-5 | ASSLVERDGYT
TRBV9 | ASSFYQQDTQY
TRBV5-6 | ASSLAGTGPDTQY
TRBV6-4 | ASSLDPGSNQPQH